This T cell receptor beta chain was sequenced in a study of T cell repertoires in cytomegalovirus infection. About the study: CMV infection together with matching HLA type was indicated by public TCR beta signatures. Study-wide results and limits: Cumulative public TCR beta family frequency identified carriers of CMV plus the relevant HLA. Dominant in the ex vivo response were TCR beta clonotypes restricted by HLA-C and specific for CMV.

TCRdb redid the calling of the reads with MiXCR, one entry per CDR3 protein. The sample lists approximately 1,000,000 distinct CDR3 sequences; approximately 31% were seen once. This clonotype has a handful of counts. The antigen is undetermined. This CDR3 contains 14 residues. Losses at the gene ends were 2 bases for V and 8 bases for J; bases not matched to a gene: 7. CDR1 and CDR2 from the germline V gene are SEHNR and FQNEAQ (reference sequence). The sequence derives from a human donor in good health (CMV status not recorded). Some clones in this sample may be carry-over from other donors' samples. The input for sequencing was cultured CD8+ T cells from PBMCs, taken from culture after CMV antigen stimulation. V usage is TRBV7-9 and J usage is TRBJ1-2; TRBD1 agrees at 8 bases. CDR3 nucleotide sequence: TGTGCCAGCAGCTTAAAGTGGACAGGGAACGGCTACACCTTC. Amino acids: CASSLKWTGNGYTF.